These 30 T cell receptor beta chains share one sample of origin, sequenced in a study of vaccination and CD4 T cells after COVID-19 (dated by TCRdb to between 2021 and 2024). Library preparation was by PCR. For sequencing, an Illumina iSeq 100 was employed. TCR sequencing of DNA from cultured CD4+ T cells used the Oncomine TCR Beta short-read assay at the Johns Hopkins FTIC core. TCRdb trimmed the raw reads at Q25, called clones with MiXCR and kept productive beta chains. One record per CDR3 amino acid sequence lists the most common genes and DNA. The sample has some 20,000 distinct CDR3 sequences on record, 48% of them singletons. The ten biggest clones cover about 2.7% of the sample. Reading the label with the study, this specimen's treatment or condition is: approximately nine-day PBMC culture with coronavirus spike peptide pools or control peptides (ViraFEST assay). Their recognized antigens are unknown.

Sample: CD4+ T cells from blood, cultured in vitro, taken after SARS-CoV-2 vaccination. These receptors came from a human donor who had recovered from COVID-19.

This chain links TRBV7-9 with TRBJ1-5, with TRBD1 matching 8 bases. V lost 4 bases and J lost 3; bases outside the gene matches: 2. Per germline, CDR1 SEHNR and CDR2 FQNEAQ (reference sequence). This CDR3 comprises 14 residues. The CDR3 region is CASSSGQVNQPQHF. CDR3 nucleotides: TGTGCCAGCAGCTCGGGACAGGTCAATCAGCCCCAGCATTTT.

For this clonotype: The junction departs from germline at one end; a sequencing error may be responsible. The V gene is TRBV24-1, the J gene TRBJ2-2; D is possibly TRBD1 (5 bases). Germline V gene lookup returns CDR1 KGHDR and CDR2 SFDVKD. The CDR3 has 16 residues. The CDR3 here is CAASDYHTGNTGELFF. CDR3 nucleotide sequence: TGTGCCGCCAGTGATTATCATACAGGGAACACCGGGGAGCTGTTTTTT.

The V call is TRBV7-2, the J call TRBJ2-7; 7 nucleotides line up with TRBD1. Per germline, CDR1 SGHTA and CDR2 FQGNSA. The CDR3 contains 15 residues. The V and J ends lost 4 bases and 4 bases, in that order; junction bases with no gene match: 10. The CDR3 reads CASSSRDRSAYEQYF. As DNA, the CDR3 is TGTGCCAGCAGCTCGAGGGACAGATCGGCGTACGAGCAGTACTTC. Full variable domain (missing parts from reference TRBV7-2 and TRBJ2-7): GAGVSQSPSNKVTEKGKDVELRCDPISGHTALYWYRQSLGQGLEFLIYFQGNSAPDKSGLPSDRFSAERTGGSVSTLTIQRTQQEDSAVYLCASSSRDRSAYEQYFGPGTRLTVT.

This chain uses TRBV6-2 or TRBV6-3 with TRBJ1-2; D is ambiguous. V was clipped by 2 bases and J by 6 bases, with 13 bases between them. The CDR3 length is 14 residues. CDR1 and CDR2 from the germline V gene are MNHEY and SVGEGT. The CDR3 bases are TGTGCCAGCAGTTACGGTACACGGTTTGATGGCTACACCTTC. Translation gives CASSYGTRFDGYTF.

This chain joins TRBV28 and TRBJ2-7, with 7 bases aligning to TRBD2. The CDR3 loop spans 14 amino acids. CDR1 is MDHEN and CDR2 is SYDVKM in the germline V gene. Trimming took 8 bases from V and 6 from J; bases not matched to a gene: 13. The CDR3 here is CASRKRGPIGEQYF. The CDR3 DNA sequence: TGTGCCAGCCGAAAGCGGGGCCCGATCGGCGAGCAGTACTTC.

The chain carries TRBV19 and TRBJ2-3, with 11 bases that match TRBD2. Germline V gene sequence: CDR1 LNHDA, CDR2 SQIVND (reference sequence). V was clipped by 6 bases and J by 7 bases; unmatched bases: 12. The CDR3 extends over 16 amino acids. The CDR3 bases are TGTGCCAGTAGCCCTACATTAGCGGGGGGGCCAAATACGCAGTATTTT. Translating gives CASSPTLAGGPNTQYF.

This clonotype was seen a handful of times. This sequence joins TRBV19 and TRBJ1-5; the D is unclear. The germline V gene encodes CDR1 LNHDA and CDR2 SQIVND (reference sequence). The ends were cut back, 2 bases at V and 6 bases at J, with 17 bases in the middle. There are 16 residues in the CDR3. Written as DNA, the CDR3 is TGTGCCAGTAGTATAAGGGTCGTCTGGGGTAGTCAGCCCCAGCATTTT. This sequence encodes CASSIRVVWGSQPQHF.

This clonotype was observed a handful of times. This chain connects TRBV7-9 to TRBJ2-3, with TRBD1 matching over 7 bases. V was clipped by 5 bases and J by 6 bases; unmatched bases: 11. This CDR3 contains 15 residues. CDR1 SEHNR and CDR2 FQNEAQ come from the germline V gene (reference sequence). The CDR3: CASSGPKTGQDTQYF. In DNA form, the CDR3 reads TGTGCCAGCAGCGGGCCGAAGACGGGACAGGATACGCAGTATTTT. The full variable domain, rest sourced from reference TRBV7-9 and TRBJ2-3, is DTGVSQNPRHKITKRGQNVTFRCDPISEHNRLYWYRQTLGQGPEFLTYFQNEAQLEKSRLLSDRFSAERPKGSFSTLEIQRTEQGDSAMYLCASSGPKTGQDTQYFGPGTRLTVL.

This chain connects TRBV20-1 to TRBJ2-7, with unresolved D. V was pared by 1 base and J by 6 bases, with 10 bases between. CDR3 size: 12 residues. Germline CDR1 is DFQATT and CDR2 is SNEGSKA (reference sequence). CDR3 bases: TGCAGTGCTAGAGTCGGGCCCCCCGAGCAGTACTTC. It is translated as CSARVGPPEQYF.

This clonotype appeared a few times. The germline gene is not matched at one end of the junction; a read error may be the cause. This chain connects TRBV30 to TRBJ1-1, with 7 bases identical to TRBD1. Germline loops: CDR1 GTSNPN, CDR2 SVGIG (reference sequence). This CDR3 has 11 amino acids. The CDR3 here is CAWSVRDSPLF. The CDR3 DNA follows: TGTGCCTGGAGTGTACGGGACAGTCCTCTCTTT.

CDR3 residues: CASSGDRGGQPQHF. Here the CDR3 DNA reads TGTGCCAGTAGTGGCGACAGGGGAGGTCAGCCCCAGCATTTT. The rearrangement joins TRBV19 to TRBJ1-5, with 8 bases matching TRBD1. The germline V gene encodes CDR1 LNHDA and CDR2 SQIVND (reference sequence). CDR3 length: 14 residues. The trim removed 5 bases at V and 6 bases at J, leaving 6 bases unmatched.

This chain connects TRBV6-1 to TRBJ1-1; D is possibly TRBD1 (5 bases). Trimming removed 8 bases from V and 2 bases from J, with 12 bases in between. The CDR3 totals 13 residues. Germline V gene data show CDR1 as MNHNS and CDR2 as SASEGT. CDR3 in DNA: TGTGCCAGCTCCCGGGGCCGAAACACTGAAGCTTTCTTT. The encoded protein is CASSRGRNTEAFF.

The table lists this clonotype with a few counts. This sequence joins TRBV15 and TRBJ2-7; D remains unclear. This CDR3 is built from 16 residues. V gave up 0 bases and J gave up 2 bases, with 14 bases separating them. CDR1 is LNHNV, CDR2 YYDKDF, per germline (reference sequence). The CDR3 here is CATSRDVMGKPYEQYF. DNA of the CDR3: TGTGCCACCAGCAGAGATGTAATGGGGAAACCCTACGAGCAGTACTTC.

This clonotype showed up just a few times. The V call is TRBV28, the J call TRBJ1-5, with TRBD1 matching over 7 bases. V lost 2 bases to trimming and J lost 2 bases; unmatched junction nucleotides: 3. The CDR3 is made up of 15 amino acids. The V gene's germline CDR1 is MDHEN and CDR2 SYDVKM. For the CDR3, the DNA is TGTGCCAGCAGTTTAGGTAGGGGGCGCAATCAGCCCCAGCATTTT. Translation: CASSLGRGRNQPQHF. The full variable domain, in which reference TRBV28 and TRBJ1-5 provide the parts outside the CDR3, is DVKVTQSSRYLVKRTGEKVFLECVQDMDHENMFWYRQDPGLGLRLIYFSYDVKMKEKGDIPEGYSVSREKKERFSLILESASTNQTSMYLCASSLGRGRNQPQHFGDGTRLSIL.

The genes are TRBV2 and TRBJ1-1, with D uncertain. Trimming pared 11 bases from V and 0 bases from J, leaving 13 bases between. The germline V gene encodes CDR1 SNHLY and CDR2 FYNNEI. This CDR3 contains 13 residues. The CDR3 loop is CAGTPDLNTEAFF. The DNA for the CDR3 is TGTGCCGGAACTCCCGACTTGAACACTGAAGCTTTCTTT.

This chain uses TRBV6-2 or TRBV6-3 with TRBJ1-2; 9 positions agree with TRBD1. This CDR3 spans 14 amino acids. After removal of 8 bases from V and 4 bases from J, the junction contained 8 bases not matched to a gene. Germline CDR1 reads MNHEY; CDR2 reads SVGEGT. The CDR3 is CASVLEQGAYGYTF. The CDR3 DNA reads as TGTGCCAGCGTCCTGGAACAGGGGGCCTATGGCTACACCTTC.

In its sample, this clonotype was seen a few times. The V call is TRBV6-5, the J call TRBJ1-6; no definite D call. The CDR3 length is 15 residues. The V gene's germline CDR1 is MNHEY and CDR2 SVGAGI. Trimming left V 0 bases short and J 9 bases short, with 12 bases between. Written as DNA, the CDR3 is TGTGCCAGCAGTTACTCGATCGGGGAGCGTTCACCCCTCCACTTT. Its protein is CASSYSIGERSPLHF.

The rearrangement links TRBV20-1 to TRBJ2-3, with 8 bases that match TRBD2. Unmatched junction bases numbered 7, after V lost 6 bases and J lost 2 bases. Germline V lookup: CDR1 DFQATT, CDR2 SNEGSKA (reference sequence). The CDR3 has 14 amino acids. The CDR3 DNA sequence: TGCAGTGCAGGGACGGGGGGGACCACAGATACGCAGTATTTT. Amino acids: CSAGTGGTTDTQYF.

The chain's CDR3 is CASSSGLANTDTQYF. As DNA, the CDR3 is TGTGCCAGCAGCTCAGGACTAGCTAACACAGATACGCAGTATTTT. V gene TRBV7-2 combines with J gene TRBJ2-3, with 8 bases fitting TRBD2. The CDR3 is 15 amino acids. V gave up 4 bases and J gave up 2 bases; unmatched junction bases: 5. Germline CDR1 and CDR2: SGHTA and FQGNSA.

Only a few counts were recorded for this clonotype. The chain has TRBV24-1 and TRBJ2-3; 7 nucleotides agree with TRBD2. The germline gives CDR1 KGHDR, CDR2 SFDVKD. J gave up 1 base and V 9 bases, and 3 bases lay outside the gene matches. The CDR3 covers 13 residues. The CDR3 reads CATGSGGTDTQYF. For the CDR3, the DNA is TGTGCCACCGGAAGCGGGGGCACAGATACGCAGTATTTT.

This clonotype appeared a few times. The V and J genes are TRBV19 and TRBJ1-1; 9 bases are a match to TRBD1. Losses at the gene ends were 6 bases for V and 3 bases for J; bases not matched to a gene: 5. CDR1 and CDR2 (germline): LNHDA, SQIVND (reference sequence). The CDR3 runs to 14 residues. CDR3 residues: CASSHRGRDTEAFF. The CDR3 coding sequence is TGTGCCAGTAGCCACAGGGGGCGAGACACTGAAGCTTTCTTT.

This clonotype was recorded once. The chain couples TRBV5-4 to TRBJ1-1; weak D call: TRBD1 (5 bases). V lost 4 bases, J lost 0 bases, and 10 bases lay in between. The CDR3 sequence is 14 residues long. Per the germline V gene, CDR1 is SGHNT and CDR2 is YYREEE (reference sequence). CDR3 sequence reads: CASSRGNMNTEAFF. CDR3 in DNA: TGTGCCAGCAGCCGGGGCAACATGAACACTGAAGCTTTCTTT.

This chain uses TRBV28 with TRBJ1-2; no clear D gene. This CDR3 has 13 amino acids. Trimming cost V 5 bases and J 3 bases, with 10 bases left between them. CDR1 is MDHEN and CDR2 is SYDVKM in the germline V gene. The CDR3 bases are TGTGCCAGCAGTGCGGGTGGGGACTATGGCTACACCTTC. It yields the protein CASSAGGDYGYTF.

The chain is built from TRBV6-1 and TRBJ2-1, with 14 bases fitting TRBD2. V dropped 7 bases and J dropped 10; count of bases not matched to a gene: 9. Germline V gene lookup returns CDR1 MNHNS and CDR2 SASEGT. This CDR3 region has 15 residues. The CDR3 nucleotides are TGTGCCAGCACCCAGGAGGGACTAGCGGGAGACGAGCAGTTCTTC. Amino acids: CASTQEGLAGDEQFF.

There are a few counts of this clonotype. The chain employs TRBV29-1 and TRBJ2-7; D ambiguous. V lost 5 bases to trimming and J lost 2 bases, with 10 bases between them. CDR1 is SQVTM and CDR2 is ANQGSEA in the germline V gene. The CDR3 consists of 12 residues. CDR3 protein: CSVKYGPYEQYF. The CDR3 coding sequence is TGCAGCGTTAAGTACGGACCCTACGAGCAGTACTTC.

The J gene is TRBJ1-2, the V gene TRBV20-1; the D is unclear. The ends were cut back, 3 bases at V and 4 bases at J, with 9 bases in the middle. The CDR3 sequence is 12 residues long. Germline V gene sequence: CDR1 DFQATT, CDR2 SNEGSKA (reference sequence). Here the CDR3 DNA reads TGCAGTGCTAGTCAGGAGAGCTATGGCTACACCTTC. Translation gives CSASQESYGYTF.

The table lists this clonotype with a few counts. The rearrangement joins TRBV6-1 to TRBJ2-3, with D possibly matching TRBD1 (6 bases). V lost 8 bases and J lost 4, with 25 bases in between. CDR3 length: 17 residues. Germline V gene data show CDR1 as MNHNS and CDR2 as SASEGT. CDR3 region: CASSGGQGLSSPDTQYF. The CDR3 nucleotides read TGTGCCAGCTCAGGCGGGCAGGGGCTTTCGTCTCCAGATACGCAGTATTTT.

The chain combines TRBV24-1 with TRBJ1-5; no firm D call. Germline lookup yields CDR1 KGHDR and CDR2 SFDVKD. Trimming left V 0 bases short and J 0 bases short, with 20 bases between. The length of the CDR3 is 20 residues. The CDR3 region has the DNA TGTGCCACCAGTGATTTGATCCCAGGCCCTCTAAAATATAGCAATCAGCCCCAGCATTTT. The encoded protein is CATSDLIPGPLKYSNQPQHF.

The chain couples TRBV10-3 to TRBJ2-7; TRBD2 aligns across 9 bases. V was clipped by 5 bases and J by 2 bases; unmatched bases: 4. CDR3 length: 14 amino acids. Germline V CDR1 and CDR2: ENHRY, SYGVKD. CDR3 sequence reads: CAISKAGGTYEQYF. In DNA form, the CDR3 reads TGTGCCATCAGTAAAGCGGGAGGTACCTACGAGCAGTACTTC.

Only a few counts were recorded for this clonotype. The rearrangement links TRBV7-2 to TRBJ2-1; 7 nucleotides align to TRBD2. After removal of 5 bases from V and 7 bases from J, the junction contained 14 bases not matched to a gene. The CDR3 runs to 16 residues. CDR1 and CDR2 (germline): SGHTA, FQGNSA. DNA of the CDR3: TGTGCCAGCAGCCCGACCGTGGGGGGGGTAAGGAATGAGCAGTTCTTC. Its translation is CASSPTVGGVRNEQFF.